The source of this TCR beta chain is a study of T cells after yellow fever vaccination. V was pared by 0 bases and J by 4 bases, with 13 bases between. CDR3 size: 15 residues. Germline V CDR1 and CDR2: SGHRS, YFSETQ. TCRdb fed the 5' RACE reads into MiXCR, producing one record per CDR3 protein. The sample yields about 300,000 distinct CDR3 sequences, approximately 8% seen once. This clonotype appeared a few times. The origin of this receptor is a man between 18 and 29 years old who received the YFV17D yellow fever vaccine. The specimen comprised CD4+ T cells sorted from PBMCs, sampled 5 days after the yellow fever booster vaccination. The chain joins TRBV5-1 to TRBJ2-5, with D tentatively TRBD2 (6 bases). The CDR3 sequence: CASSLGRDSLETQYF. CDR3 DNA: TGCGCCAGCAGCTTGGGTCGGGACTCCCTAGAGACCCAGTACTTC.